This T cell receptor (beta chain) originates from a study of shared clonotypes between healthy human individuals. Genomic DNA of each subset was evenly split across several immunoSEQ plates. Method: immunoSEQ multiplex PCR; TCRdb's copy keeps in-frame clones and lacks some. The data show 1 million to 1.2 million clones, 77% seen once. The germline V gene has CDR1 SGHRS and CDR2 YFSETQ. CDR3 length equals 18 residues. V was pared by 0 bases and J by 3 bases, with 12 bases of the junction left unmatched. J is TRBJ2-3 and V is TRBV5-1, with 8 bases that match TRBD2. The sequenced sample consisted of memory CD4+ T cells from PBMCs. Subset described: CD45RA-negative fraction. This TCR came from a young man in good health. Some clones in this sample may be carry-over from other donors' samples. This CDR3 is CASSLASTAGAGTDTQYF. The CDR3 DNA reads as TGCGCCAGCAGCTTGGCCAGTACAGCGGGAGCTGGGACAGATACGCAGTATTTT.